Listed below are T cell receptor beta chains from one sample, sequenced in a study of cytomegalovirus exposure and HLA in healthy donors. The data were produced by immunoSEQ multiplex PCR, yet TCRdb's version contains in-frame clones alone and is incomplete. The table records under 120,000 clones, about 74% of them present only once. Sequencing was performed on PBMCs. These receptors all stem from a female donor in good health and CMV-seropositive. Each CDR3 is given with its conserved first and last residue. Each record gives: J gene, V gene, CDR3 protein.

J gene: TRBJ1-2; V gene: TRBV4-2; CDR3 protein: CASSQEGQGRGYTF
J gene: TRBJ1-2; V gene: TRBV19; CDR3 protein: CASSMRTGIAGGYTF
J gene: TRBJ2-5; V gene: TRBV6-1; CDR3 protein: CASTSGGAETQYF
J gene: TRBJ1-2; V gene: TRBV10-3; CDR3 protein: CAISEGGQIYGYTF
J gene: TRBJ2-1; V gene: TRBV30; CDR3 protein: CAWSPTDSNSYNEQFF
J gene: TRBJ1-1; V gene: TRBV30; CDR3 protein: CAWSGGRGVEAFF
J gene: TRBJ2-1; V gene: TRBV5-1; CDR3 protein: CASSSISGINEQFF
J gene: TRBJ1-3; V gene: TRBV30; CDR3 protein: CAWSIDRGNGNTIYF
J gene: TRBJ2-7; V gene: TRBV27; CDR3 protein: CASSGYTGVEQYF
J gene: TRBJ1-1; V gene: TRBV18; CDR3 protein: CASSPTTGYRTEAFF
J gene: TRBJ2-1; V gene: TRBV30; CDR3 protein: CAWSNRGYNEQFF
J gene: TRBJ2-7; V gene: TRBV27; CDR3 protein: CASSSRGLREQYF
J gene: TRBJ2-7; V gene: TRBV6-5; CDR3 protein: CASSMGGYSYEQYF
J gene: TRBJ2-1; V gene: TRBV12-5; CDR3 protein: CASGLPTSGSYNEQFF
J gene: TRBJ1-4; V gene: TRBV5-4; CDR3 protein: CASSLRTGYTHEKLFF
J gene: TRBJ2-2; V gene: TRBV12-2; CDR3 protein: CASRLLGETGRRGAVF
J gene: TRBJ1-1; V gene: TRBV10-1; CDR3 protein: CASSDQNRVNTEAFF
J gene: TRBJ2-7; V gene: TRBV25-1; CDR3 protein: CASRGQGNYEQYF
J gene: TRBJ2-7; V gene: TRBV2; CDR3 protein: CASSLTGRLSYEQYF
J gene: TRBJ1-4; V gene: TRBV9; CDR3 protein: CASSLQGATNEKLFF
J gene: TRBJ1-5; V gene: TRBV5-1; CDR3 protein: CASSEINGNQPQHF
J gene: TRBJ1-4; V gene: TRBV5-1; CDR3 protein: CASSLERGNEKLFF
J gene: TRBJ2-7; V gene: TRBV27; CDR3 protein: CASSKTGSWVGYEQYF
J gene: TRBJ2-2; V gene: TRBV9; CDR3 protein: CASSVGGGANTGELFF
J gene: TRBJ1-2; V gene: TRBV6-5; CDR3 protein: CASSQAISNYGYTF
J gene: TRBJ1-2; V gene: TRBV20-1; CDR3 protein: CSAWGEDGYTF
J gene: TRBJ2-1; V gene: TRBV10-3; CDR3 protein: CAISSQGYEQFF
J gene: TRBJ1-5; V gene: TRBV27; CDR3 protein: CASSNTGVQPQHF
J gene: TRBJ2-3; V gene: TRBV5-1; CDR3 protein: CASSPRQGRAGDTQYF
J gene: TRBJ2-7; V gene: TRBV4-1; CDR3 protein: CASSQDPQGSDEQYF
J gene: TRBJ2-3; V gene: TRBV5-1; CDR3 protein: CASLSSTDTQYF
J gene: TRBJ1-1; V gene: TRBV7-9; CDR3 protein: CASSLAGQSTEAFF
J gene: TRBJ2-4; V gene: TRBV29-1; CDR3 protein: CSARHARGPAKNIQYF
J gene: TRBJ2-7; V gene: TRBV28; CDR3 protein: CASSPGTSGSYEQYF
J gene: TRBJ1-1; V gene: TRBV28; CDR3 protein: CASSAPTAMNTEAFF
J gene: TRBJ1-1; V gene: TRBV7-2; CDR3 protein: CASSLGGVSTEAFF
J gene: TRBJ1-2; V gene: TRBV28; CDR3 protein: CASSSTGRGSGYGYTF
J gene: -; V gene: TRBV6-6; CDR3 protein: CASTPGDRAYEQYF
J gene: TRBJ2-1; V gene: TRBV11-2; CDR3 protein: CASSWVGTPNNEQFF
J gene: TRBJ1-2; V gene: TRBV6-1; CDR3 protein: CASSLQGADGYGYTF
J gene: TRBJ2-1; V gene: TRBV11-2; CDR3 protein: CASSLRRSGVNNEQFF
J gene: TRBJ2-2; V gene: TRBV18; CDR3 protein: CASSPLSAGPGELFF
J gene: TRBJ1-1; V gene: TRBV5-1; CDR3 protein: CASSLWGDTEAFF
J gene: TRBJ1-1; V gene: TRBV30; CDR3 protein: CAWSKQGGTEAFF
J gene: TRBJ1-2; V gene: TRBV10-1; CDR3 protein: CASSESGGGGDTYGYTF
J gene: TRBJ2-5; V gene: TRBV5-1; CDR3 protein: CASSLMRGETQYF
J gene: TRBJ2-7; V gene: TRBV6-5; CDR3 protein: CASSYRSGGDYYEQYF
J gene: TRBJ1-1; V gene: TRBV7-9; CDR3 protein: CASSSSRVNTEAFF
J gene: TRBJ1-1; V gene: TRBV13; CDR3 protein: CASSPRGGGNTEAFF
J gene: TRBJ1-1; V gene: TRBV21-1; CDR3 protein: CASSKVGTGANTEAFF
J gene: TRBJ2-3; V gene: TRBV4-2; CDR3 protein: CASSQADRGLTDTQYF